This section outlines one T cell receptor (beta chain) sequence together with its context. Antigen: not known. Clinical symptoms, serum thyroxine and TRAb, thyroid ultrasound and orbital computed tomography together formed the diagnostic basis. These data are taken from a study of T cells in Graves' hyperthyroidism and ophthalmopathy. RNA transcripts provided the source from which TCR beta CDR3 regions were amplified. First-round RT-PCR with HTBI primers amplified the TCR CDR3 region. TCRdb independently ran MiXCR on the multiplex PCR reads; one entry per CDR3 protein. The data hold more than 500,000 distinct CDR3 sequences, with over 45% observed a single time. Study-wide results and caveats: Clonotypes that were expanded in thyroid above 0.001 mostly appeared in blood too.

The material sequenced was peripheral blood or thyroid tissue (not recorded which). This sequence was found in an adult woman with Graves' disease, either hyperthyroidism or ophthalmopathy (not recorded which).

The DNA of the CDR3 is TGTGCCAGCACTCCCCGGCCGTACGAGCAGTACTTC. This translates into CASTPRPYEQYF. This rearrangement joins TRBV12-3 or TRBV12-4 to TRBJ2-7; D is unresolved. V lost 7 bases and J lost 4, with 11 bases in between. The CDR3 has 12 amino acids.